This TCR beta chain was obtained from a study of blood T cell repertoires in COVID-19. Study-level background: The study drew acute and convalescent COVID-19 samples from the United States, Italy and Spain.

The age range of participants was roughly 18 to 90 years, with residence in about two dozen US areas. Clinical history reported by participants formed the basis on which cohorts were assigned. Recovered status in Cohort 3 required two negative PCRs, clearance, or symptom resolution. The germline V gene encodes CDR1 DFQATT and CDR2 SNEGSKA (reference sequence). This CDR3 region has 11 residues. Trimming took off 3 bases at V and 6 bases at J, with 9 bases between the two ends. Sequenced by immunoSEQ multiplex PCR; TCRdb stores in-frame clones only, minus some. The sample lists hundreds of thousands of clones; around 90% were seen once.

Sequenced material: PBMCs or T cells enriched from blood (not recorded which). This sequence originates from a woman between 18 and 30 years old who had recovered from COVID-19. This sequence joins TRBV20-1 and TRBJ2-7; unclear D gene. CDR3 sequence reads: CSASEAREQYF. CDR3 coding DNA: TGCAGTGCTAGTGAGGCTCGCGAGCAGTACTTC.